This TCR beta chain was retrieved from a study of T cell repertoires in aging, cancer and after chemotherapy. The overall study: Six age groups, ranging from 30 or younger to 70 or older, included the donors. The whole study produced a dataset of about 8.8 million TCR reads. Study-wide findings and caveats: No conclusions about immunological memory after chemotherapy can be drawn from the repertoire data.

By sample share, this clonotype is medium-sized. Its antigen is undetermined. Amplification of TCR beta used genomic DNA extracted from peripheral blood. Multiplex touch-down PCR with TRB-A/B primers amplified rearranged V-D-J TRB sequences. MiXCR, run by TCRdb on the multiplex PCR reads, gives a single entry per CDR3 protein. The table includes more than 750 distinct CDR3 sequences, around a fifth detected once. There are 12 residues in the CDR3. Germline CDR1 is SGHNT and CDR2 is YYREEE (reference sequence). V lost 2 bases, J lost 4 bases, and 7 bases lay in between. V gene TRBV5-4 combines with J gene TRBJ2-7; maybe TRBD2 (5 bases). The sequenced sample consisted of blood. The receptor was isolated from a human donor in good health. The CDR3 is CASSLPGYEQYF. In DNA, the CDR3 is TGTGCCAGCAGCTTACCGGGGTACGAGCAGTACTTC. Complete variable domain (other parts from reference TRBV5-4 and TRBJ2-7): ETGVTQSPTHLIKTRGQQVTLRCSSQSGHNTVSWYQQALGQGPQFIFQYYREEENGRGNFPPRFSGLQFPNYSSELNVNALELDDSALYLCASSLPGYEQYFGPGTRLTVT.